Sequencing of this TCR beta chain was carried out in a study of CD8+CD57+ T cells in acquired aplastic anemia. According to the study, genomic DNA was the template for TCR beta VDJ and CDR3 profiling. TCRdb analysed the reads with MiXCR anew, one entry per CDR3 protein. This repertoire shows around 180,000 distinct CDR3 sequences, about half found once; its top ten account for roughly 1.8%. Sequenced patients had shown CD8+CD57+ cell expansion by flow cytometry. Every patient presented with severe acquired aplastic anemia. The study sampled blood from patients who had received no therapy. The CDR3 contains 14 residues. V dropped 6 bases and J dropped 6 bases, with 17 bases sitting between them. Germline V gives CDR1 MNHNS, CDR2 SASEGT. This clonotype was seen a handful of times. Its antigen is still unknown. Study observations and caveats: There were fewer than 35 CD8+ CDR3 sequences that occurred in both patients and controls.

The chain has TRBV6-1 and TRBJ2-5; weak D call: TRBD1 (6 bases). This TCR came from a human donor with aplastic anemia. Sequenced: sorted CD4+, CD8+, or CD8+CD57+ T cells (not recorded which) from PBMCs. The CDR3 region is CASRPTGAKKTQYF. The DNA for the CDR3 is TGTGCCAGCAGGCCGACAGGAGCGAAGAAGACCCAGTACTTC.